The 10 T cell receptor beta chains below come from one sample, sequenced in a study of CD8 T cells in ankylosing spondylitis. MiXCR, run by TCRdb on the 5' RACE reads, gives a single entry per CDR3 protein. The repertoire holds 300,000 to 350,000 distinct CDR3 sequences, with around 10% as singletons. Sequencing was performed on blood, either unsorted or a sorted T cell fraction (not recorded which). Receptors originate from a female donor with ankylosing spondylitis or in good health (not recorded which).

This clonotype was seen repeatedly, ten times or more. This rearrangement joins TRBV3-1 to TRBJ2-7; D gene ambiguous. V was trimmed by 1 base and J by 5 bases, leaving 15 bases between them. The CDR3 runs to 15 residues. CDR1 LGHDT and CDR2 YNNKEL come from the germline V gene (reference sequence). For the CDR3, the DNA is TGTGCCAGCAGCCAAGGCTTATCCCTCCACCACGAGCAGTACTTC. Amino acids: CASSQGLSLHHEQYF.

The V call is TRBV20-1, the J call TRBJ2-7; 11 bases line up with TRBD2. After removal of 7 bases from V and 7 bases from J, the junction contained 12 bases not matched to a gene. This CDR3 has 14 residues. Germline V CDR1 and CDR2: DFQATT, SNEGSKA (reference sequence). Here the CDR3 DNA reads TGCAGTGTTCAATCTAGCGGGGGGCCCCTGGAGCAGTACTTC. It yields the protein CSVQSSGGPLEQYF.

As DNA, the CDR3 is TGTGCCAGCAGGATATGGGGTTCTTTCGAAGATGGCTACACCTTC. Its protein is CASRIWGSFEDGYTF. The rearrangement joins TRBV27 to TRBJ1-2; D is unresolved. Trimming stripped 6 bases from V and 6 bases from J, with 20 bases between. Germline loops: CDR1 MNHEY, CDR2 SMNVEV (reference sequence). This CDR3 has 15 amino acids.

This clonotype showed up just once. Possible read error: a much larger clone is one base away. The chain links TRBV12-3 or TRBV12-4 to TRBJ1-1, with 8 nucleotides matching TRBD1. The junction had 5 bases not matched to a gene; V was cut back by 7 bases and J by 4 bases. The CDR3 is 13 amino acids. As DNA, the CDR3 is TGTGCCAGCATTATCACAGGGGGCACTGAAGCTTTCTTT. It specifies CASIITGGTEAFF.

The chain links TRBV20-1 to TRBJ1-1; the match to TRBD1 covers 9 bases. Germline CDR1 is DFQATT and CDR2 is SNEGSKA (reference sequence). J gave up 5 bases and V 5 bases, and 9 bases lay outside the gene matches. The CDR3 runs 14 residues. The CDR3 DNA follows: TGCAGTGCTGCTGGACAGGGGCTCGGAACTGAAGCTTTCTTT. It is translated as CSAAGQGLGTEAFF.

This clonotype appeared many times. J is TRBJ1-3 and V is TRBV24-1, with no clear D. V gave up 6 bases and J gave up 4 bases, with 3 bases separating them. The CDR3 is 11 residues long. Germline lookup yields CDR1 KGHDR and CDR2 SFDVKD. The CDR3 is CATSRGNTIYF. CDR3 sequence (DNA): TGTGCCACCAGTCGGGGAAACACCATATATTTT.

The table lists this clonotype with many counts. The rearrangement uses TRBV20-1 and TRBJ2-6; the D is unclear. Trimming removed 5 bases at V and 9 bases at J, with 11 bases between. CDR1 and CDR2 (germline): DFQATT, SNEGSKA (reference sequence). CDR3 length: 12 amino acids. CDR3 sequence reads: CSAGVLGNVLTF. The CDR3 DNA sequence: TGCAGTGCTGGTGTCTTGGGCAACGTCCTGACTTTC.

Many counts were recorded for this clonotype. V usage is TRBV12-3 or TRBV12-4 and J usage is TRBJ1-1, with D possibly matching TRBD1 (6 bases). This CDR3 contains 13 residues. Between the trimmed V and J ends, which lost 6 bases and 7 bases, there was a span of 15 bases. The CDR3 loop reads CASRPGDGDEAFF. The CDR3 DNA reads TGTGCCAGCAGACCAGGGGACGGAGATGAAGCTTTCTTT.

This clonotype was counted between two and nine times. The gene calls are TRBV5-1 and TRBJ2-1; 7 bases fit TRBD2. J gave up 4 bases and V 1 base, and 14 bases lay outside the gene matches. Germline V lookup: CDR1 SGHRS, CDR2 YFSETQ. The CDR3 length is 18 residues. CDR3 DNA sequence: TGCGCCAGCAGCTTGAGAGGGCACCGACTAGCAGGGTACAATGAGCAGTTCTTC. Its translation is CASSLRGHRLAGYNEQFF. Based on the CDR3 plus reference TRBV5-1 and TRBJ2-1, the full variable domain is KAGVTQTPRYLIKTRGQQVTLSCSPISGHRSVSWYQQTPGQGLQFLFEYFSETQRNKGNFPGRFSGRQFSNSRSEMNVSTLELGDSALYLCASSLRGHRLAGYNEQFFGPGTRLTVL.

Note on this clonotype: A much larger clone differs from this one at a single base, so this may be a read error. The chain links TRBV3-1 to TRBJ2-2; possibly TRBD1 for D (5 bases). Germline V gene lookup returns CDR1 LGHDT and CDR2 YNNKEL (reference sequence). The CDR3 is 15 residues long. This chain's CDR3 is CPSSQGHRNTGELFF. The CDR3 coding sequence is TGTCCCAGCAGCCAAGGACATCGGAACACCGGGGAGCTGTTTTTT.